Presented here are 10 T cell receptor beta chains from one specimen sequenced in a study of cytomegalovirus exposure and HLA in healthy donors. Use of 60 Vbeta and 13 Jbeta primers characterized the PCR. Libraries were prepared by immunoSEQ multiplex PCR; TCRdb keeps only in-frame clonotypes and omits some of them. The sample carries about 230,000 clones, approximately 81% recorded once. Sample: PBMCs. The receptors were gathered from a human donor in good health.

This clone was counted a single time. This sequence joins TRBV29-1 and TRBJ2-1; TRBD2 agrees at 7 bases. The germline V gene has CDR1 SQVTM and CDR2 ANQGSEA. The CDR3 covers 12 residues. The ends lost 6 bases at V and 3 bases at J; junction bases unmatched: 2. CDR3 protein: CSVLAGYNEQFF. The CDR3, as DNA: TGCAGCGTCTTAGCGGGCTACAATGAGCAGTTCTTC.

This chain links TRBV11-2 with TRBJ2-5; possibly TRBD1 for D (5 bases). This CDR3 is built from 15 residues. Germline CDR1 reads SGHAT; CDR2 reads FQNNGV. Trimming left V 1 base short and J 4 bases short, with 13 bases between. The CDR3 DNA reads TGTGCCAGCAGCTTAGTGGCACAGGTAGGAGAGACCCAGTACTTC. This gives the protein CASSLVAQVGETQYF. Combining the CDR3 with reference TRBV11-2 and TRBJ2-5 gives the whole variable domain EAGVAQSPRYKIIEKRQSVAFWCNPISGHATLYWYQQILGQGPKLLIQFQNNGVVDDSQLPKDRFSAERLKGVDSTLKIQPAKLEDSAVYLCASSLVAQVGETQYFGPGTRLLVL.

This chain joins TRBV27 and TRBJ1-4; 10 bases agree with TRBD1. V lost 6 bases, J lost 3 bases, and 4 bases stayed unmatched. The CDR3 is 15 amino acids. Germline assignment: CDR1 MNHEY and CDR2 SMNVEV (reference sequence). Here the CDR3 reads CASRDRGFANEKLFF. The DNA of the CDR3 is TGTGCCAGCAGGGACAGGGGGTTTGCTAATGAAAAACTGTTTTTT.

The V and J genes are TRBV18 and TRBJ2-7; D possibly corresponds to TRBD2 (5 bases). Trimming pared 1 base from V and 4 bases from J, leaving 11 bases between. CDR1 KGHSH and CDR2 LQKENI come from the germline V gene. The CDR3 length is 14 residues. The CDR3 coding sequence is TGTGCCAGCTCACCACGCGGGTTAGGTTACGAGCAGTACTTC. It yields the protein CASSPRGLGYEQYF.

The chain joins TRBV6-5 to TRBJ1-1; the D is unclear. Between the trimmed V and J ends, which lost 2 bases and 3 bases, there was a span of 7 bases. The CDR3 spans 13 residues. Germline CDR1 and CDR2: MNHEY and SVGAGI. The CDR3 DNA is TGTGCCAGCAGTTACACTAAGCACACTGAAGCTTTCTTT. It codes for CASSYTKHTEAFF.

The V call is TRBV2, the J call TRBJ2-7; 7 nucleotides match TRBD1. Germline lookup yields CDR1 SNHLY and CDR2 FYNNEI. The CDR3 extends over 14 amino acids. V was clipped by 3 bases and J by 0 bases; unmatched bases: 2. Here the CDR3 DNA reads TGTGCCAGCAGTGAGACAGGGCTCTCCTACGAGCAGTACTTC. Residues: CASSETGLSYEQYF.

The rearrangement links TRBV4-1 to TRBJ2-7; 12 bases agree with TRBD2. The germline CDR1 and CDR2 sequences are MGHRA and YSYEKL. V lost 4 bases and J lost 3; bases outside the gene matches: 10. The CDR3 is 17 residues long. CDR3 amino acids: CASSPGTSGRRVYEQYF. CDR3 sequence (DNA): TGCGCCAGCAGCCCCGGGACTAGCGGGCGGCGCGTCTACGAGCAGTACTTC.

The rearrangement links TRBV14 to TRBJ2-2; tentative D call: TRBD2 (5 bases). The CDR3 contains 12 residues. The germline V gene encodes CDR1 SGHDN and CDR2 FVKESK. The V gene lost 4 bases and the J gene lost 5 bases, with 5 bases spanning the gap. The CDR3 nucleotides read TGTGCCAGCAGCCGGAGGACCGGGGAGCTGTTTTTT. Amino acid sequence: CASSRRTGELFF.

This clone came up a few times. V gene TRBV10-1 combines with J gene TRBJ2-5, with TRBD1 matching over 7 bases. CDR1 and CDR2 from the germline V gene are WNHNN and SYGVQD (reference sequence). The junction had 4 bases not matched to a gene; V was cut back by 8 bases and J by 4 bases. CDR3 size: 12 residues. DNA for the CDR3: TGCGCCAGCGGGAACAGGGGAGAGACCCAGTACTTC. Translation: CASGNRGETQYF.

The CDR3 region is CASSVFAETQYF. The DNA of the CDR3 is TGTGCCAGCAGCGTTTTCGCGGAGACCCAGTACTTC. The chain joins TRBV7-6 to TRBJ2-5; D call uncertain. This CDR3 region has 12 residues. CDR1 is SGHVS, CDR2 FNYEAQ, per germline. V lost 5 bases, J lost 5 bases, and 9 bases lay in between.